There are a few counts of the clone carrying this T cell receptor beta chain. CDR3 size: 16 residues. Trimming took 6 bases from V and 4 from J; bases not matched to a gene: 11. Donors gave around 9.8 milliliters of peripheral blood apiece. The data were taken from a study of blood T cells in healthy people across ages. Together with a sample-barcoded 5' primer, a J-beta primer mix was included in a second PCR lasting roughly 6 to 12 cycles. From the 5' RACE reads, TCRdb called clonotypes with MiXCR, one entry per CDR3 protein. The top ten hold roughly 3.5% of the sample, which has 800,000 or so distinct CDR3 sequences, just under 25% seen once. These data were also filed under a second study, of T cells of mothers and their children. From that study: Whether pairs are related or unrelated, thymic selection shapes their TCR recombination output in much the same way. The overlap seen between related mothers and children slightly exceeded that of unrelated pairs, though not significantly.

This chain connects TRBV12-3 or TRBV12-4 to TRBJ2-3; 9 bases fit TRBD2. The sequencing sample was made of blood. The source of this sequence is a boy aged 5 to 17 in good health. CDR3 DNA sequence: TGTGCCAGCAGCGGTCTTGCGGGGGGGCCCCCAGATACGCAGTATTTT. Translated, it gives CASSGLAGGPPDTQYF.